This TCR beta chain is drawn from a study of lymphopenia after photon versus proton radiotherapy. TCRdb's table, derived via immunoSEQ multiplex PCR, lists solely in-frame clones and lacks some. The sample lists some 40,000 clones, around 90% occurring once. Sequencing used peripheral blood, obtained from a patient treated with photon-based radiotherapy. The clonotype was recovered from a man in his fifties or sixties with cholangiocarcinoma.

CDR3 sequence: CASSSSGTGFYEQYF. DNA of the CDR3: TGTGCCAGCAGCTCTTCCGGGACAGGGTTCTACGAGCAGTACTTC. The chain employs TRBV11-3 and TRBJ2-7; 9 bases are shared with TRBD1. The V gene's germline CDR1 is SGHNT and CDR2 YENEEA. V lost 4 bases to trimming and J lost 3 bases; unmatched junction nucleotides: 7. CDR3 length equals 15 residues.